This paragraph reports one T cell receptor beta chain. Its antigen is not known. Sample-barcoded 5' priming and a J-beta primer mix drove a second PCR of roughly 6 to 12 cycles. TCRdb re-derived calls from the 5' RACE reads in MiXCR, one entry per CDR3 protein. The repertoire has roughly 800,000 distinct CDR3 sequences, roughly 64% of them found once; the top ten carry roughly 20%. Germline assignment: CDR1 MDHEN and CDR2 SYDVKM. V lost 8 bases and J lost 0, with 15 bases in between. The CDR3 has 15 residues. These data belong to a study of blood T cells in healthy people across ages. Points from the study as a whole: A strong correlation between TCR beta diversity and naive T cell percentage was seen. Calculation of diversity from one million T cells yielded estimates considered to be underestimates.

Sequenced sample: blood. The source is a man between 25 and 39 years old in good health. The chain joins TRBV28 to TRBJ2-3; D unclear. The chain's CDR3 is CASAAVATSTDTQYF. For the CDR3, the DNA is TGTGCCAGCGCCGCGGTTGCGACTAGCACAGATACGCAGTATTTT.